This entry concerns a single TCR beta chain. These data are taken from a study of T cell responses to AZD1222 COVID-19 vaccine. This CDR3 comprises 15 residues. The V segment lost 2 bases and the J segment 0 bases; nucleotides outside the gene matches: 5. CDR1 and CDR2 from the germline V gene are SGHDT and YYEEEE. Method: immunoSEQ multiplex PCR; TCRdb's copy keeps in-frame clones and lacks some. The data show roughly 120,000 clones, 85% to 90% seen once. This receptor was taken from an adult in good health. This sequence joins TRBV5-6 and TRBJ2-7; 7 nucleotides line up with TRBD2. The specimen was peripheral blood, collected on day 0 of AZD1222 vaccination. CDR3: CASSFSGAPSYEQYF. CDR3 bases: TGTGCCAGCAGCTTCAGCGGGGCTCCCTCCTACGAGCAGTACTTC.